This TCR beta chain was identified in a study of blood T cell repertoires in COVID-19. TCRdb keeps only in-frame clones here, not all; method: immunoSEQ multiplex PCR. The table shows about 320,000 clones, with 88% occurring only once. CDR3 length equals 16 residues. V was trimmed by 9 bases and J by 18 bases, leaving 33 bases between them. Per germline, CDR1 LNHDA and CDR2 SQIVND (reference sequence). Seattle-derived patients entered the study during active infection and were followed longitudinally. This chain joins TRBV19 and TRBJ2-6; tentative D call: TRBD1 (5 bases). This TCR was recovered from a woman in her 30s with COVID-19, enrolled during active disease. Sample: peripheral blood. DNA of the CDR3: TGTGCCAGCCGGAAGGAAACAACAGGAAAATGTCACGAGCGGACTTTC. Protein sequence: CASRKETTGKCHERTF. Filled out from reference TRBV19 and TRBJ2-6, the complete variable domain reads DGGITQSPKYLFRKEGQNVTLSCEQNLNHDAMYWYRQDPGQGLRLIYYSQIVNDFQKGDIAEGYSVSREKKESFPLTVTSAQKNPTAFYLCASRKETTGKCHERTFGAGSRLTVL.